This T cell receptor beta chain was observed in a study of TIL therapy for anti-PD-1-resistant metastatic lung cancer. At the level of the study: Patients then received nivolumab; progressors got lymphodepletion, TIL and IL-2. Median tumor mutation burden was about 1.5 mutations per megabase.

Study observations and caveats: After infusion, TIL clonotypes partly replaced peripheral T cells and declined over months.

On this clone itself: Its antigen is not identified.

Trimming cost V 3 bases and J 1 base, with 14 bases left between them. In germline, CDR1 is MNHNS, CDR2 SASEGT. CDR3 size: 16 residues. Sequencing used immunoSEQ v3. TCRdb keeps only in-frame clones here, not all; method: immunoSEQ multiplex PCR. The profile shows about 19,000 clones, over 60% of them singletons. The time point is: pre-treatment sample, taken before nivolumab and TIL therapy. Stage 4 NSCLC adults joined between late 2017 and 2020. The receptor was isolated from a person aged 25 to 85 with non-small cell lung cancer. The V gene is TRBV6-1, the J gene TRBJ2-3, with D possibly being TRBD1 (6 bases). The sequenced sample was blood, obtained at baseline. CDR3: CASSDSQGSGTDTQYF. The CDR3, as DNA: TGTGCCAGCAGTGATTCACAGGGTTCCGGCACAGATACGCAGTATTTT.